This TCR beta chain was profiled in a study of T-cell reconstitution after alpha-beta-depleted transplantation in children (dated by TCRdb to 2016 to 2017). Looking at the study overall: T-cell immune reconstitution after TCRalphabeta/CD19-depleted allogeneic hematopoietic cell transplantation in children was quantitatively tracked in the study by means of TCR repertoire profiling.

To prepare the library, PCR was applied. The sequencing machine was an Illumina HiSeq 2500. Molecular barcoding was employed in the preparation of TCR libraries, with unique molecular identifiers being used to normalize TCRbeta repertoire quantification. TCRdb reworked the public reads: Q25 trimming with fastp, MiXCR clone assembly, productive beta chains retained. Each entry is one CDR3 protein sequence, shown with its most common DNA and genes. This sample lists more than 200,000 distinct CDR3 sequences; roughly 15% were detected once. Of the sample, 43% falls within the top ten clones. The investigation overall reported the following: Hyperexpanded clone frequencies declined over subsequent months; after one year, T-cell counts and TCRbeta diversity were mostly attributed to newly produced T cells. The apparently early alphabetaT-cell count recovery about two months after transplant was reportedly dependent on only several hundred rapidly expanded clones derived from non-depleted graft cells. The high TCRbeta diversity at day 60 in some patients was ascribed to recipient T cells and intrathymic progenitors that had survived conditioning.

The treatment or condition label on this specimen signifies: allogeneic hematopoietic cell transplantation with graft depleted of TCRalphabeta T cells and CD19 B cells. Transplant recipients were children who received TCRalphabeta/CD19-depleted allogeneic hematopoietic cell grafts. A distance of 27 bases separates the germline ends of V and J, which lose 11 bases and 7 bases respectively. In the germline V gene, CDR1 corresponds to MGHDK and CDR2 to SYGVNS. From the cysteine through the phenylalanine, the CDR3 covers 15 amino acids. Of all the DNA, just the CDR3 is kept, 45 bases in frame from base 1. This clonotype was recorded a few times. It has no known antigen specificity. Base-call qualities are not available, and no considerably larger clone is one nucleotide away.

This material consisted of PBMCs, mostly from graft donor cells, taken 360 days after TCRalphabeta/CD19-depleted stem cell transplant. The chain links TRBV25-1 with TRBJ2-7, with no confident D gene call. The source is a male patient between 2 and 10 years old who had a stem cell transplant for acute lymphoblastic leukemia, so the T cells may come from the graft donor. This receptor has the CDR3 CAPSELGGSPKEQYF. The DNA sequence is as follows: TGTGCCCCCAGTGAACTCGGCGGCAGCCCTAAAGAGCAGTACTTC.